This TCR beta chain is drawn from a study of Ad26.COV2.S vaccination and SARS-CoV-2 variants. Study overall: It was the COV1001 Ad26.COV2.S trial arm that included the donor. The vaccine Ad26.COV2.S was put into the muscle once, or twice with 56 days between.

This clone was observed once. The antigen remains unidentified. The assay was immunoSEQ multiplex PCR, and TCRdb's table has in-frame clones only and misses some. The sample has approximately 400,000 clones; 70% to 90% are singletons. General study points: Analyses of TCR breadth and depth may have underestimated total T cell responses.

As for treatment: around 19 received Ad26.COV2.S at low or high dose, single or two shots; 5 received placebo; per-sample allocation not given. After the first vaccine or placebo injection, samples were drawn on day 63. The vaccine antigen was prefusion-stabilized Wuhan SARS-CoV-2 spike. The sample in question was peripheral blood, obtained in a trial of Ad26.COV2.S vaccine versus placebo. This TCR came from a person aged 18 to 65 who received the Ad26.COV2.S COVID-19 vaccine or a placebo.

The CDR3 loop reads CASSQNRGGINEQFF. The CDR3 bases are TGTGCCAGCTCCCAAAACCGGGGGGGTATCAATGAGCAGTTCTTC. V gene TRBV18 combines with J gene TRBJ2-1; 8 nucleotides match TRBD2. V dropped 6 bases and J dropped 6; count of bases not matched to a gene: 10. This CDR3 contains 15 residues. Germline V gene data show CDR1 as KGHSH and CDR2 as LQKENI.